This passage covers 30 T cell receptor beta chains from one sample sequenced in a study of blood T cell repertoires in COVID-19. The data were produced by immunoSEQ multiplex PCR, yet TCRdb's version contains in-frame clones alone and is incomplete. The sample consists of some 150,000 clones, 81% of them appearing once. Sequenced sample: peripheral blood. The receptors originated from a human donor with acute or convalescent COVID-19. The donor label of this sample is uncertain.

Here the CDR3 DNA reads TGCGCCAGCAGCACGACAGGGGCCTATGGCTACACCTTC. Translated: CASSTTGAYGYTF. The chain employs TRBV5-1 and TRBJ1-2; 8 positions match TRBD1. Germline CDR1 is SGHRS and CDR2 is YFSETQ. Trimming at V came to 4 bases and at J to 4 bases, leaving 3 bases not matched to a gene. The CDR3 is made up of 13 amino acids.

The chain combines TRBV5-6 with TRBJ2-5, with D perhaps matching TRBD1 (5 bases). CDR3 length: 14 amino acids. The ends were cut back, 4 bases at V and 7 bases at J, with 17 bases in the middle. Germline V gene lookup returns CDR1 SGHDT and CDR2 YYEEEE. CDR3 coding DNA: TGTGCCAGCAGCCTCCATGCAGGGCCCTTGACCCAGTACTTC. Residues: CASSLHAGPLTQYF.

Only a few counts were recorded for this clone. This chain links TRBV29-1 with TRBJ1-5; TRBD1 matches 8 bases. The CDR3 spans 13 residues. The germline V gene has CDR1 SQVTM and CDR2 ANQGSEA. V lost 8 bases and J lost 5; bases outside the gene matches: 8. The CDR3 loop is CSLIDRGYQPQHF. CDR3 sequence (DNA): TGCAGCTTGATCGACAGGGGATATCAGCCCCAGCATTTT. Full variable domain (missing parts from reference TRBV29-1 and TRBJ1-5): SAVISQKPSRDICQRGTSLTIQCQVDSQVTMMFWYRQQPGQSLTLIATANQGSEATYESGFVIDKFPISRPNLTFSTLTVSNMSPEDSSIYLCSLIDRGYQPQHFGDGTRLSIL.

The rearrangement uses TRBV18 and TRBJ1-6; D may be TRBD1 (6 bases). Looked up from germline, CDR1 is KGHSH and CDR2 is LQKENI. V dropped 3 bases and J dropped 7 bases, with 10 bases sitting between them. The CDR3 runs 14 residues. The CDR3, as DNA: TGTGCCAGCTCACCTGCCAGGGGAAATTCACCCCTCCACTTT. Its translation: CASSPARGNSPLHF. Supplemented by reference TRBV18 and TRBJ1-6, the full variable domain reads NAGVMQNPRHLVRRRGQEARLRCSPMKGHSHVYWYRQLPEEGLKFMVYLQKENIIDESGMPKERFSAEFPKEGPSILRIQQVVRGDSAAYFCASSPARGNSPLHFGNGTRLTVT.

This chain links TRBV5-1 with TRBJ1-2; a weak D match, TRBD1 (5 bases). In germline, CDR1 is SGHRS, CDR2 YFSETQ. The CDR3 is made up of 14 amino acids. The ends were cut back, 4 bases at V and 1 base at J, with 11 bases in the middle. CDR3 nucleotide sequence: TGCGCCAGCAGCCTGCGGGGCAGTAACTATGGCTACACCTTC. Translating gives CASSLRGSNYGYTF.

This clone was observed a few times. The chain employs TRBV15 and TRBJ1-1; unclear D gene. This CDR3 comprises 12 residues. V lost 1 base and J lost 10, with 10 bases in between. Germline lookup yields CDR1 LNHNV and CDR2 YYDKDF (reference sequence). The chain's CDR3 is CATSRGTVGAFF. The CDR3 DNA is TGTGCCACCAGCAGAGGAACGGTCGGAGCTTTCTTT.

The chain is built from TRBV7-2 and TRBJ1-1; possibly TRBD1 for D (5 bases). Germline assignment: CDR1 SGHTA and CDR2 FQGNSA. Trimming stripped 3 bases from V and 4 bases from J, with 9 bases between. The CDR3 length is 13 residues. The CDR3 sequence: CASSFQGSTEAFF. In nucleotides, the CDR3 is TGTGCCAGCAGCTTCCAGGGTAGCACTGAAGCTTTCTTT. Combining the CDR3 with reference TRBV7-2 and TRBJ1-1 gives the whole variable domain GAGVSQSPSNKVTEKGKDVELRCDPISGHTALYWYRQSLGQGLEFLIYFQGNSAPDKSGLPSDRFSAERTGGSVSTLTIQRTQQEDSAVYLCASSFQGSTEAFFGQGTRLTVV.

This clone was observed a few times. The chain links TRBV19 to TRBJ2-4; 8 positions agree with TRBD1. Germline V gene sequence: CDR1 LNHDA, CDR2 SQIVND (reference sequence). V dropped 3 bases and J dropped 8; count of bases not matched to a gene: 3. This CDR3 comprises 13 residues. CDR3 residues: CASSIDRGDIQYF. The CDR3 nucleotides read TGTGCCAGTAGTATCGACAGGGGTGACATTCAGTACTTC.

The rearrangement links TRBV29-1 to TRBJ1-6; D is ambiguous. Germline V gene lookup returns CDR1 SQVTM and CDR2 ANQGSEA. V lost 0 bases and J lost 6, with 6 bases in between. The CDR3 extends over 13 amino acids. CDR3 region: CSVEEAPNSPLHF. The CDR3, as DNA: TGCAGCGTTGAAGAGGCTCCTAATTCACCCCTCCACTTT. Looking up the rest from reference TRBV29-1 and TRBJ1-6 gives the full variable domain: SAVISQKPSRDICQRGTSLTIQCQVDSQVTMMFWYRQQPGQSLTLIATANQGSEATYESGFVIDKFPISRPNLTFSTLTVSNMSPEDSSIYLCSVEEAPNSPLHFGNGTRLTVT.

The chain has TRBV2 and TRBJ2-3, with a weak D call TRBD1 (6 bases). The CDR3 covers 15 residues. The germline V gene encodes CDR1 SNHLY and CDR2 FYNNEI. The V end lost 3 bases, the J end lost 3 bases, and 13 bases lay between the germline ends. The CDR3 region has the DNA TGTGCCAGCAGTGAGCAGGGACAACGGACAGATACGCAGTATTTT. As protein: CASSEQGQRTDTQYF.

The table lists this clone with a few counts. The genes are TRBV6-5 and TRBJ1-2; D call uncertain. The CDR3 has 13 amino acids. The V gene's germline CDR1 is MNHEY and CDR2 SVGAGI. The V and J ends lost 6 bases and 2 bases respectively, with 10 bases between them. CDR3 DNA: TGTGCCAGCAGGACCAACAGAAACTATGGCTACACCTTC. It translates to CASRTNRNYGYTF.

The chain carries TRBV5-1 and TRBJ1-1; TRBD1 agrees at 7 bases. Trimming at V came to 0 bases and at J to 8 bases, leaving 4 bases not matched to a gene. The CDR3 has 13 residues. Germline V gives CDR1 SGHRS, CDR2 YFSETQ. In nucleotides, the CDR3 is TGCGCCAGCAGCTTGGCCCCACAGGGGGAAGCTTTCTTT. It codes for CASSLAPQGEAFF.

This chain connects TRBV2 to TRBJ1-1; perhaps TRBD1 as D (6 bases). V lost 6 bases to trimming and J lost 4 bases, with 12 bases between them. This CDR3 comprises 13 residues. Germline-derived CDR1 and CDR2 are SNHLY and FYNNEI. The CDR3 region has the DNA TGTGCCAGCAGCTTCACAGGGTCCACTGAAGCTTTCTTT. It encodes CASSFTGSTEAFF.

V usage is TRBV5-1 and J usage is TRBJ1-4; 9 positions match TRBD1. The junction had 4 bases not matched to a gene; V was cut back by 3 bases and J by 7 bases. Germline-derived CDR1 and CDR2 are SGHRS and YFSETQ. The CDR3 is 14 residues long. Here the CDR3 DNA reads TGCGCCAGCAGCTATGGACAGGGGAGTGAAAAACTGTTTTTT. The encoded protein is CASSYGQGSEKLFF. Full variable domain (remainder filled in from reference TRBV5-1 and TRBJ1-4): KAGVTQTPRYLIKTRGQQVTLSCSPISGHRSVSWYQQTPGQGLQFLFEYFSETQRNKGNFPGRFSGRQFSNSRSEMNVSTLELGDSALYLCASSYGQGSEKLFFGSGTQLSVL.

The V and J genes are TRBV10-2 and TRBJ1-1; 7 nucleotides align to TRBD1. The V and J ends lost 3 bases and 0 bases, in that order; junction bases with no gene match: 4. CDR3 length equals 15 residues. CDR1 and CDR2 (germline): WSHSY, SAAADI. The CDR3 region has the DNA TGCGCCAGCAGTGATCCGGGACAGATGAACACTGAAGCTTTCTTT. Residues: CASSDPGQMNTEAFF.

The rearrangement uses TRBV24-1 and TRBJ2-2, with a weak D call TRBD2 (5 bases). Trimming stripped 8 bases from V and 1 base from J, with 13 bases between. The CDR3 spans 15 residues. Germline lookup yields CDR1 KGHDR and CDR2 SFDVKD. The CDR3 loop is CATKGDRGNTGELFF. The CDR3 DNA follows: TGTGCCACCAAGGGAGATCGGGGGAACACCGGGGAGCTGTTTTTT.

The chain carries TRBV19 and TRBJ2-1; perhaps TRBD1 as D (5 bases). The CDR3 has 12 residues. Per germline, CDR1 LNHDA and CDR2 SQIVND (reference sequence). V gave up 3 bases and J gave up 8 bases, with 8 bases separating them. The CDR3 bases are TGTGCCAGTAGTATGGGGCGAGATGAGCAGTTCTTC. Translating gives CASSMGRDEQFF.

The rearrangement uses TRBV7-2 and TRBJ1-2, with 7 bases aligning to TRBD1. The length of the CDR3 is 14 residues. Germline V lookup: CDR1 SGHTA, CDR2 FQGNSA. V gave up 6 bases and J gave up 4 bases; unmatched junction bases: 8. The DNA for the CDR3 is TGTGCCAGCAGGAAAACTTCAGGGGGCTATGGCTACACCTTC. Its protein product is CASRKTSGGYGYTF.

This clone was seen a single time. This chain joins TRBV5-1 and TRBJ1-1, with unresolved D. The CDR3 extends over 13 amino acids. Per the germline V gene, CDR1 is SGHRS and CDR2 is YFSETQ. V lost 5 bases and J lost 1, with 9 bases in between. This chain's CDR3 is CASRVRENTEAFF. CDR3 nucleotide sequence: TGCGCCAGCAGGGTACGGGAGAACACTGAAGCTTTCTTT. Based on the CDR3 plus reference TRBV5-1 and TRBJ1-1, the full variable domain is KAGVTQTPRYLIKTRGQQVTLSCSPISGHRSVSWYQQTPGQGLQFLFEYFSETQRNKGNFPGRFSGRQFSNSRSEMNVSTLELGDSALYLCASRVRENTEAFFGQGTRLTVV.

The genes are TRBV19 and TRBJ1-2; 7 nucleotides agree with TRBD1. The length of the CDR3 is 14 residues. Germline CDR1 and CDR2: LNHDA and SQIVND (reference sequence). The ends lost 5 bases at V and 6 bases at J; junction bases unmatched: 9. CDR3 DNA sequence: TGTGCCAGTAGTCTCCAGACAGGGCCCAATGGCTACACCTTC. Translating it yields CASSLQTGPNGYTF.

The rearrangement uses TRBV5-1 and TRBJ2-5; a possible D gene is TRBD1 (5 bases). CDR1 SGHRS and CDR2 YFSETQ come from the germline V gene. V was clipped by 0 bases and J by 5 bases, with 11 bases between them. The CDR3 consists of 14 residues. DNA for the CDR3: TGCGCCAGCAGCTTGGCCCCAGGGATGGAGACCCAGTACTTC. As protein: CASSLAPGMETQYF.

The chain combines TRBV5-1 with TRBJ2-3, with 9 bases that match TRBD2. There are 17 residues in the CDR3. Germline V CDR1 and CDR2: SGHRS, YFSETQ. Germline trimming cut 0 bases from V and 0 bases from J; bases unmatched to any gene: 5. Here the CDR3 DNA reads TGCGCCAGCAGCTTGGTCCTTCTAGCGGGAAGCACAGATACGCAGTATTTT. It is translated as CASSLVLLAGSTDTQYF.

The V call is TRBV19, the J call TRBJ1-5; D ambiguous. The V and J ends lost 5 bases and 0 bases respectively, with 14 bases between them. CDR1 is LNHDA, CDR2 SQIVND, per germline (reference sequence). The CDR3 has 16 amino acids. In DNA form, the CDR3 reads TGTGCCAGTAGTGGGGTGGGAGGGTATAGCAATCAGCCCCAGCATTTT. Protein product: CASSGVGGYSNQPQHF.

The rearrangement uses TRBV13 and TRBJ2-5; D remains ambiguous. The germline CDR1 and CDR2 sequences are PRHDT and FYEKMQ (reference sequence). The V end lost 0 bases, the J end lost 5 bases, and 13 bases lay between the germline ends. This CDR3 is 15 amino acids long. CDR3 sequence: CASSLGPSTWETQYF. The CDR3 DNA follows: TGTGCCAGCAGCTTAGGCCCCTCTACTTGGGAGACCCAGTACTTC.

The gene calls are TRBV2 and TRBJ2-1; 12 nucleotides agree with TRBD1. J gave up 7 bases and V 9 bases, and 7 bases lay outside the gene matches. Looked up from germline, CDR1 is SNHLY and CDR2 is FYNNEI. This CDR3 is 14 amino acids long. CDR3 sequence reads: CASFRDRGRNEQFF. CDR3 bases: TGTGCCAGTTTCCGGGACAGGGGGCGGAATGAGCAGTTCTTC.

V usage is TRBV5-4 and J usage is TRBJ1-2, with D possibly TRBD1 on 6 matching bases. The CDR3 has 14 amino acids. V lost 4 bases and J 0 bases, leaving 10 bases between the germline ends. CDR1 and CDR2 (germline): SGHNT, YYREEE (reference sequence). The CDR3 DNA is TGTGCCAGCAGCCGGGACACTGCTAACTATGGCTACACCTTC. Residues: CASSRDTANYGYTF.

Comments on this clone: The same CDR3 arises from other DNA sequences in this sample as well. The chain recombines TRBV5-1 with TRBJ1-1; 8 bases agree with TRBD1. Trimming cost V 4 bases and J 1 base; bases outside gene matches: 3. The germline V gene encodes CDR1 SGHRS and CDR2 YFSETQ. This CDR3 contains 14 residues. This CDR3 reads CASSGGTGNTEAFF. The CDR3, as DNA: TGCGCCAGCAGCGGGGGGACAGGGAACACTGAAGCTTTCTTT.

This sequence joins TRBV6-5 and TRBJ2-2; D uncertain. There are 14 residues in the CDR3. Trimming removed 2 bases at V and 0 bases at J, with 4 bases between. Looked up from germline, CDR1 is MNHEY and CDR2 is SVGAGI. The CDR3 DNA reads TGTGCCAGCAGTTACCCCGCGAACACCGGGGAGCTGTTTTTT. It encodes CASSYPANTGELFF.

The gene calls are TRBV5-5 and TRBJ1-1, with D hard to call. This CDR3 contains 13 residues. CDR1 SGHKS and CDR2 YYEKEE come from the germline V gene (reference sequence). The V end lost 4 bases, the J end lost 4 bases, and 11 bases lay between the germline ends. This CDR3 is CASSPFIGTEAFF. The CDR3 nucleotides are TGTGCCAGCAGCCCTTTTATCGGCACTGAAGCTTTCTTT.

The chain couples TRBV7-9 to TRBJ1-2; maybe TRBD1 (5 bases). V was shortened by 3 bases and J by 2 bases, with 10 bases between the two germline ends. CDR1 and CDR2 (germline): SEHNR, FQNEAQ (reference sequence). The CDR3 runs to 14 residues. CDR3 in DNA: TGTGCCAGCAGCTTTCCGACAGAGAACTATGGCTACACCTTC. It encodes CASSFPTENYGYTF.